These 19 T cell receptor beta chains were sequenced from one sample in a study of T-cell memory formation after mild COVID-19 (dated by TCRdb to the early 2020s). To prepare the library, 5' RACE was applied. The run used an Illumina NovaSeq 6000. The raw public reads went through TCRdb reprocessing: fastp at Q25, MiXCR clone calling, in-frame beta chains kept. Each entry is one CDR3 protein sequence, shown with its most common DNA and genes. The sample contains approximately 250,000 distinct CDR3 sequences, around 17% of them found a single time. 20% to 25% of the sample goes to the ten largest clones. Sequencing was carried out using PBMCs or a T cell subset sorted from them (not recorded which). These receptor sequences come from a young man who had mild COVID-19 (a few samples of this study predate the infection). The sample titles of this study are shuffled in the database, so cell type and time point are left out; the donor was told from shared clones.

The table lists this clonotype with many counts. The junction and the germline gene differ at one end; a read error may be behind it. The CDR3 nucleotides read TGTGCCAGCAGCTTCGGGGGATCAGATACGCAGTATTTT. Translation: CASSFGGSDTQYF. The chain links TRBV5-1 to TRBJ2-3, with D possibly being TRBD2 (6 bases). The CDR3 totals 13 residues. Per germline, CDR1 SGHRS and CDR2 YFSETQ.

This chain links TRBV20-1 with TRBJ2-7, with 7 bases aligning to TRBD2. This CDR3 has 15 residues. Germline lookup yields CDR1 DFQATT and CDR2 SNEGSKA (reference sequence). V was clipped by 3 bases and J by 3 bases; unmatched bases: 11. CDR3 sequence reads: CSASHWGSGNYEQYF. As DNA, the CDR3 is TGCAGTGCTAGTCACTGGGGGAGCGGGAACTACGAGCAGTACTTC.

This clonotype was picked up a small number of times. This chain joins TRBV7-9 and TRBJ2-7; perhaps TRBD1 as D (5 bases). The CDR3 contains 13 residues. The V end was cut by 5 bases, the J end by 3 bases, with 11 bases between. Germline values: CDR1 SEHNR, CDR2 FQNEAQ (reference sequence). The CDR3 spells CASSDKQVYEQYF. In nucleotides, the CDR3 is TGTGCCAGCAGCGACAAACAGGTCTACGAGCAGTACTTC.

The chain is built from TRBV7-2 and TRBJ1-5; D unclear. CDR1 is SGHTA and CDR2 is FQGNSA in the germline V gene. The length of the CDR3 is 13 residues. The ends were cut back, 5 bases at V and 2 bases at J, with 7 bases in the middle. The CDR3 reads CASSRDGNQPQHF. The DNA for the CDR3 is TGTGCCAGCAGCCGAGATGGCAATCAGCCCCAGCATTTT.

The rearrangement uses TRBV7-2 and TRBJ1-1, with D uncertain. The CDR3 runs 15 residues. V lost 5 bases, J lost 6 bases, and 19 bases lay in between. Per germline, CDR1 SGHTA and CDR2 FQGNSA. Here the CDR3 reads CASSHTGSRVAEAFF. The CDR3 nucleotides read TGTGCCAGCAGCCACACCGGCAGCCGAGTCGCTGAAGCTTTCTTT. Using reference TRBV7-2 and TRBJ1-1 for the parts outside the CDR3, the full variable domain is GAGVSQSPSNKVTEKGKDVELRCDPISGHTALYWYRQSLGQGLEFLIYFQGNSAPDKSGLPSDRFSAERTGGSVSTLTIQRTQQEDSAVYLCASSHTGSRVAEAFFGQGTRLTVV.

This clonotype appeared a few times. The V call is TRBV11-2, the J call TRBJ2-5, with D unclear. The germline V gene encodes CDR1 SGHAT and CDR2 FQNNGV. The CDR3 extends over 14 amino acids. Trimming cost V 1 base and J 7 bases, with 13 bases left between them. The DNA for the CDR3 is TGTGCCAGCAGCTTAGCCCAGGAGTTGACGACCCAGTACTTC. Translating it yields CASSLAQELTTQYF.

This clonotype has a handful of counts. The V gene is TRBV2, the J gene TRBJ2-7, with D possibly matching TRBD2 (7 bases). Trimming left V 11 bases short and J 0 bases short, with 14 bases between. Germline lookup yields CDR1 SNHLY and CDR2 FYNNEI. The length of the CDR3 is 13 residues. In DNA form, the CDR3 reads TGTGCCGGAGGGGGGGTTAGCTCCTACGAGCAGTACTTC. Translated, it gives CAGGGVSSYEQYF.

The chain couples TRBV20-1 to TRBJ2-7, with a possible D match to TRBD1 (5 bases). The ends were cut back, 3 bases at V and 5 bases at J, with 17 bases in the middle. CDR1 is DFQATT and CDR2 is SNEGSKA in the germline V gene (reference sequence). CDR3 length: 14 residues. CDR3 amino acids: CSASWGGRAHEQYV. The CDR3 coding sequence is TGCAGTGCTAGTTGGGGCGGCAGGGCACACGAGCAGTACGTC.

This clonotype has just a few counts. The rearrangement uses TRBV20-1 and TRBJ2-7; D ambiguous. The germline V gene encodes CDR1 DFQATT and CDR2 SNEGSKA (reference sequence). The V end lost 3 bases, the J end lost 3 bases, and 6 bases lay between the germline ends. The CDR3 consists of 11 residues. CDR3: CSARRSYEQYF. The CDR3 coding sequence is TGCAGTGCTAGGCGCAGCTACGAGCAGTACTTC.

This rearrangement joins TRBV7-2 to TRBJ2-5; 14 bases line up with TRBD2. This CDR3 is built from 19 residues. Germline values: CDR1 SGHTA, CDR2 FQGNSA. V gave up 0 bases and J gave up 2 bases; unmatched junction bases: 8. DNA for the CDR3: TGTGCCAGCAGCTTAGCCCCCGGACTAGCGGGGGGACGTCAAGAGACCCAGTACTTC. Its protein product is CASSLAPGLAGGRQETQYF.

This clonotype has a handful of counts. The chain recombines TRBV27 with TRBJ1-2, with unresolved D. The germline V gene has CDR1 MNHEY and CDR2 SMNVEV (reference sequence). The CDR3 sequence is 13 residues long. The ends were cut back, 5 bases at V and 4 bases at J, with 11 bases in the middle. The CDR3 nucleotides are TGTGCCAGCAGTCGTGTCCAAGGCTATGGCTACACCTTC. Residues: CASSRVQGYGYTF.

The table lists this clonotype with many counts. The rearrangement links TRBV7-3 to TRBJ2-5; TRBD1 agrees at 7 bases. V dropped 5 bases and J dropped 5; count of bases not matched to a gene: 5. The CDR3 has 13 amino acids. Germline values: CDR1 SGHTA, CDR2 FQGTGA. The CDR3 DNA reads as TGTGCCAGCAGCCCCGAGGGGGCTGAGACCCAGTACTTC. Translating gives CASSPEGAETQYF.

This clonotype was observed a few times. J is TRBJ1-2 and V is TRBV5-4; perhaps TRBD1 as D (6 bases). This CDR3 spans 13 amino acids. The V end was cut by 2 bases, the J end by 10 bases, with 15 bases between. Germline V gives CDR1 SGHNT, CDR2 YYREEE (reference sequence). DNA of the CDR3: TGTGCCAGCAGCTTTCAGACAGGCAAGGTCTACACCTTC. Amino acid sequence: CASSFQTGKVYTF. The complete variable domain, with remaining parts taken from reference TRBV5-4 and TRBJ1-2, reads ETGVTQSPTHLIKTRGQQVTLRCSSQSGHNTVSWYQQALGQGPQFIFQYYREEENGRGNFPPRFSGLQFPNYSSELNVNALELDDSALYLCASSFQTGKVYTFGSGTRLTVV.

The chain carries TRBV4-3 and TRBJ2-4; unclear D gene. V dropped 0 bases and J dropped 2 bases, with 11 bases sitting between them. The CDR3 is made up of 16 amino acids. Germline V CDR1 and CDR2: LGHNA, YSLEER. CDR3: CASSQDRAVPKNIQYF. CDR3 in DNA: TGCGCCAGCAGCCAAGATCGGGCCGTACCCAAAAACATTCAGTACTTC.

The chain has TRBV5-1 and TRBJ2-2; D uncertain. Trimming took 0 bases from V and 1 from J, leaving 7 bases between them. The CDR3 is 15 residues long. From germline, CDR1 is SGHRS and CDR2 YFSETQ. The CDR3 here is CASSLAAGNTGELFF. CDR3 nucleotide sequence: TGCGCCAGCAGCTTGGCCGCCGGGAACACCGGGGAGCTGTTTTTT. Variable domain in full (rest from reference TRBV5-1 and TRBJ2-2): KAGVTQTPRYLIKTRGQQVTLSCSPISGHRSVSWYQQTPGQGLQFLFEYFSETQRNKGNFPGRFSGRQFSNSRSEMNVSTLELGDSALYLCASSLAAGNTGELFFGEGSRLTVL.

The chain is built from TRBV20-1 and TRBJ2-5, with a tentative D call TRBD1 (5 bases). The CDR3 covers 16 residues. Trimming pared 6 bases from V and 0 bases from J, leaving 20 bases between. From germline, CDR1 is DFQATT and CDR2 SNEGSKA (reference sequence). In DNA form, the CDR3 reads TGCAGTGCCCCCCTAGGTGACAGACGGTACCAAGAGACCCAGTACTTC. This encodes CSAPLGDRRYQETQYF.

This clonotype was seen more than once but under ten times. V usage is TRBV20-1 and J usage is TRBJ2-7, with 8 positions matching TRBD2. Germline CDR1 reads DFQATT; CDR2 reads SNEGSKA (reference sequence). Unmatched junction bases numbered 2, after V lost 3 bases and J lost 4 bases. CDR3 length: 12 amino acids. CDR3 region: CSARGTSYEQYF. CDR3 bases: TGCAGTGCTAGGGGGACTAGTTACGAGCAGTACTTC.

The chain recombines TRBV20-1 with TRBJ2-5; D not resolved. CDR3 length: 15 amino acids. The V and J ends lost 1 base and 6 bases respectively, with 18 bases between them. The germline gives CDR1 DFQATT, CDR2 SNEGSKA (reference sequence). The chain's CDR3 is CSARAGTLFEKTQYF. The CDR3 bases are TGCAGTGCTAGAGCTGGCACCCTATTCGAGAAGACCCAGTACTTC.

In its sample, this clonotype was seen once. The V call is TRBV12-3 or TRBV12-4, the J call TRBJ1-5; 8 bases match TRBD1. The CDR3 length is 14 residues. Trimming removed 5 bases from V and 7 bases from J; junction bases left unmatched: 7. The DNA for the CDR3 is TGTGCCAGCAGTGACCGGACAGGGAACCAGCCCCAGCATTTT. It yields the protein CASSDRTGNQPQHF.